This TCR beta chain was obtained from a study of shared clonotypes between healthy human individuals. Study information: Each donor's CD8 memory used one plate, CD8 naive two, each CD4 subset three.

This CDR3 region has 20 residues. Looked up from germline, CDR1 is SGDLS and CDR2 is YYNGEE. V was pared by 0 bases and J by 2 bases, with 11 bases of the junction left unmatched. Assay used: immunoSEQ multiplex PCR; TCRdb lists only in-frame clones, some missing. The data hold approximately 1.1 million clones, with about 80% observed a single time. Sequenced material: memory CD4+ T cells from PBMCs. Indicated subset: CD45RA-negative fraction. The clonotype comes from a young man in good health. Some clones in this sample may be carry-over from other donors' samples. V gene TRBV9 combines with J gene TRBJ2-2; 12 nucleotides align to TRBD2. This CDR3 is CASSVAGGLLAGGNTGELFF. CDR3 coding DNA: TGTGCCAGCAGCGTAGCTGGGGGGCTACTAGCGGGAGGAAACACCGGGGAGCTGTTTTTT. Variable domain in full (rest from reference TRBV9 and TRBJ2-2): DSGVTQTPKHLITATGQRVTLRCSPRSGDLSVYWYQQSLDQGLQFLIQYYNGEERAKGNILERFSAQQFPDLHSELNLSSLELGDSALYFCASSVAGGLLAGGNTGELFFGEGSRLTVL.